This section outlines one T cell receptor beta chain sequence together with its context. The V gene end was trimmed by 6 bases and the J gene end by 3 bases; junction bases not matched to a gene: 4. CDR3 size: 13 residues. Germline V lookup: CDR1 MNHNY, CDR2 SVGAGI (reference sequence). Time point: 2015-2016 season, pre-vaccination. The sample is drawn from a study of follicular helper T cells after annual influenza vaccination. The method was immunoSEQ multiplex PCR; TCRdb's version includes in-frame clones alone and lacks a portion of them. The top ten clones hold 3% to 4% of a sample with some 10,000 clones, roughly 80% of them seen once.

The TCR sequence derives from an adult who received the influenza vaccine. This material consisted of CXCR5+ CD38- circulating T follicular helper cells from blood, taken on the day of influenza vaccination. The subset denotes: circulating Tfh, non-naive CD4+CXCR5+PD-1+ (ICOS+CD38+ or ICOS-CD38-). The J gene is TRBJ1-2, the V gene TRBV6-6; TRBD1 aligns across 7 bases. The CDR3 DNA follows: TGTGCCAGCAGCCCGGACAGGTACTATGGCTACACCTTC. Translating gives CASSPDRYYGYTF.